This entry features one T cell receptor (beta chain) sequence. Its antigen remains unidentified. The time point denotes: week 5, during vaccination. Mutant IDH1 20-mer peptide, at 300 ug, made up each vaccine dose, with topical imiquimod. Every donor had a new WHO grade 3 or 4 astrocytoma that was IDH1-mutant, with loss of nuclear ATRX. The data were taken from a study of a mutant IDH1 vaccine in newly diagnosed glioma. In the study overall: Eight vaccine doses were administered to patients at weeks 1, 3, 5, 7, 11, 15, 19 and 23. Once 4-6 weeks had passed after radiotherapy alone, vaccination started, or it started with temozolomide cycles.

Repertoires were generated with immunoSEQ multiplex PCR, while TCRdb's copy carries only in-frame clones and drops some. The top ten hold around 5.2% of the sample, which has 39,000 or so clones, about 80% seen once. The germline V gene has CDR1 SEHNR and CDR2 FQNEAQ (reference sequence). Trimming removed 0 bases from V and 3 bases from J, with 6 bases in between. The CDR3 is made up of 14 amino acids. This chain links TRBV7-9 with TRBJ1-3; D is unresolved. The source is a man between 35 and 55 years old with glioma. This specimen consisted of PBMCs, obtained from a glioma patient whose treatment included an IDH1 peptide vaccine. As DNA, the CDR3 is TGTGCCAGCAGCTTAGCGTCCGTTGGAAACACCATATATTTT. Translation gives CASSLASVGNTIYF.